A single sample gave rise to the 5 T cell receptor beta chains below, sequenced in a study of PD-1 blockade in classical Hodgkin lymphoma. Time point meaning: cycle 4 day 1 (C4D1), after five to seven weeks of nivolumab. Every patient relapsed after autologous stem cell transplantation, and brentuximab vedotin exposure varied. Measured with immunoSEQ multiplex PCR; TCRdb has only the in-frame clones, and not every one. The data hold tens of thousands of clones, with 75% to 85% observed a single time. Material: peripheral blood mononuclear cells (PBMCs), obtained before the fourth cycle of nivolumab. The receptor set was obtained from a human donor with classical Hodgkin lymphoma.

The rearrangement joins TRBV2 to TRBJ2-7; D uncertain. CDR1 and CDR2 from the germline V gene are SNHLY and FYNNEI. The CDR3 loop spans 15 amino acids. Trimming pared 6 bases from V and 1 base from J, leaving 16 bases between. The CDR3 nucleotides read TGTGCCAGCAGCCTAAGCTCCCCTGAGTCCTACGAGCAGTACTTC. It encodes CASSLSSPESYEQYF.

This clone was detected a few times. V and J are TRBV7-8 and TRBJ2-1, with D possibly matching TRBD2 (6 bases). Germline lookup yields CDR1 SGHVS and CDR2 FQNEAQ. The CDR3 sequence is 14 residues long. V was clipped by 7 bases and J by 4 bases, with 14 bases between them. The chain's CDR3 is CASTPPGLYNEQFF. The CDR3 nucleotides are TGTGCCAGCACCCCACCGGGACTTTACAATGAGCAGTTCTTC.

The chain uses TRBV7-2 and TRBJ2-1; 8 nucleotides match TRBD2. Germline assignment: CDR1 SGHTA and CDR2 FQGNSA. The CDR3 loop spans 16 amino acids. V shed 1 base, J shed 6 bases, and the junction held 8 bases outside the gene matches. This CDR3 is CASSLGGTRISNEQFF. The CDR3 DNA reads TGTGCCAGCAGCTTAGGAGGGACTAGGATAAGCAATGAGCAGTTCTTC.

J is TRBJ2-1 and V is TRBV4-1; D gene uncertain. This CDR3 has 14 amino acids. Germline values: CDR1 MGHRA, CDR2 YSYEKL. The V end was cut by 1 base, the J end by 2 bases, with 6 bases between. The CDR3 loop reads CASSQAGAYNEQFF. CDR3 in DNA: TGCGCCAGCAGCCAAGCCGGAGCCTACAATGAGCAGTTCTTC.

This clone was seen once. This chain connects TRBV7-2 to TRBJ2-5; TRBD1 or TRBD2 may be the D gene (5 bases each). Germline V CDR1 and CDR2: SGHTA, FQGNSA. V was clipped by 1 base and J by 1 base, with 10 bases between them. CDR3 length equals 15 residues. Here the CDR3 DNA reads TGTGCCAGCAGCTTAGACCGGGGCCTCCAAGAGACCCAGTACTTC. This gives the protein CASSLDRGLQETQYF.